This TCR beta chain was profiled in a study of T cell responses to AZD1222 COVID-19 vaccine. The study's findings and limits: Donor demographics were predominantly white British with a female majority; clonal diversity may be underestimated. Spike-specific TCR breadth and depth went up after people got two AZD1222 doses.

Sequencing used immunoSEQ multiplex PCR; TCRdb keeps in-frame clones, though not all of them. The table has about 160,000 clones, under 95% seen once. As to this clone: The antigen remains unidentified.

Sequencing used peripheral blood, obtained 28 days after the second AZD1222 dose. The sequence derives from an adult who received the AZD1222 COVID-19 vaccine.

In DNA, the CDR3 is TGTGCCAGCAGCCAAGATCGACAGGGGGAAGAGACCCAGTACTTC. Protein sequence: CASSQDRQGEETQYF. The chain employs TRBV3-1 (or the pseudogene TRBV3-2) and TRBJ2-5; 9 bases fit TRBD1. CDR1 is LGHDT and CDR2 is YNNKEL in the germline V gene (reference sequence). V trimming: 0 bases; J trimming: 3 bases; junction bases outside the gene matches: 2. The CDR3 is 15 residues long.